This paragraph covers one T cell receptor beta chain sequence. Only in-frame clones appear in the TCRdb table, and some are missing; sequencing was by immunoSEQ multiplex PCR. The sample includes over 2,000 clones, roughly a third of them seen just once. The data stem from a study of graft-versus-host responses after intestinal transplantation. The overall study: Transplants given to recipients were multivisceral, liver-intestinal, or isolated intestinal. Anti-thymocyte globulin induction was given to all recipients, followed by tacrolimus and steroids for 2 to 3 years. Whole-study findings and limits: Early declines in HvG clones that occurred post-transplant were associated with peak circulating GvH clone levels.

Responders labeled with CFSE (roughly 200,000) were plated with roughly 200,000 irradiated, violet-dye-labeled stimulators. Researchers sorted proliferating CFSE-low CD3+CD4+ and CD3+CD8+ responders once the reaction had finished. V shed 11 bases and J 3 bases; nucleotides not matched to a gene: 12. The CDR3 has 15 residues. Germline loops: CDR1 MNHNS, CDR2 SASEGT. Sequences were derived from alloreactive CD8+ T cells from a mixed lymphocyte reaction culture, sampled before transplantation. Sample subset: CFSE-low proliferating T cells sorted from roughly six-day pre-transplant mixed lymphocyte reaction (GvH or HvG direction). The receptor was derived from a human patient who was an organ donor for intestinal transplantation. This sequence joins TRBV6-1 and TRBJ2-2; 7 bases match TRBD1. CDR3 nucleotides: TGTGCCGGGACCTCACAGGGGTCGTACACCGGGGAGCTGTTTTTT. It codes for CAGTSQGSYTGELFF.